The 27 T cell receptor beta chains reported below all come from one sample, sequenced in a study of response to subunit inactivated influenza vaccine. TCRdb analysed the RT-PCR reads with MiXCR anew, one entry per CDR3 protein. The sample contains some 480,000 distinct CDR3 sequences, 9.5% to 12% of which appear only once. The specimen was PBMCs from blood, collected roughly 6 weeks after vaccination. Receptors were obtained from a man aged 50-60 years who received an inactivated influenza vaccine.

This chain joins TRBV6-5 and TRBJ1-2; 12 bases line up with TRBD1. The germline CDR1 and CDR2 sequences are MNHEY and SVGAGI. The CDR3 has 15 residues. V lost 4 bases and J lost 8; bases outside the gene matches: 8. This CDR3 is CASSLGQGALWGYTF. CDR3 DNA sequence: TGTGCCAGCAGTTTGGGACAGGGGGCATTGTGGGGCTACACCTTC.

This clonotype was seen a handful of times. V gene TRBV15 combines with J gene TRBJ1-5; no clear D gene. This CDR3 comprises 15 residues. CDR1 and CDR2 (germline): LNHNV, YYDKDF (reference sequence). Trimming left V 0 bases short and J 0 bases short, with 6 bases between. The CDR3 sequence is CATSRDLYSNQPQHF. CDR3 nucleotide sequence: TGTGCCACCAGCAGAGATTTGTATAGCAATCAGCCCCAGCATTTT. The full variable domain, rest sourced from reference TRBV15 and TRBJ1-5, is DAMVIQNPRYQVTQFGKPVTLSCSQTLNHNVMYWYQQKSSQAPKLLFHYYDKDFNNEADTPDNFQSRRPNTSFCFLDIRSPGLGDTAMYLCATSRDLYSNQPQHFGDGTRLSIL.

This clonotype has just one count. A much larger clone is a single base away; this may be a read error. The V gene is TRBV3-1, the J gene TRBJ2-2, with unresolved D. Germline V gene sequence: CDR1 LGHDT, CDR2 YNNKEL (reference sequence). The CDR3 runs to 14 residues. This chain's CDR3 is CARRPWGNTGELFF. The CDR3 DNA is TGTGCCCGCAGGCCATGGGGGAACACCGGGGAGCTGTTTTTT.

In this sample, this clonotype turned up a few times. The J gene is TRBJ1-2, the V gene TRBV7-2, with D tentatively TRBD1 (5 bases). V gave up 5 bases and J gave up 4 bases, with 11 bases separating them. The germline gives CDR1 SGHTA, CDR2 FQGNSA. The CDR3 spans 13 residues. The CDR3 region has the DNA TGTGCCAGCAGCCCACGGGGGTTCTATGGCTACACCTTC. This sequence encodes CASSPRGFYGYTF.

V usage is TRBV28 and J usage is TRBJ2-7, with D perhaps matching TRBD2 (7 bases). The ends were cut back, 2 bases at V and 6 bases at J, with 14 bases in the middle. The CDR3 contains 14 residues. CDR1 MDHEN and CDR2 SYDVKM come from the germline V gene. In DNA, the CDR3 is TGTGCCAGCAGTTTAGGGGCGGGGGCGATCGAGCAGTACTTC. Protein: CASSLGAGAIEQYF.

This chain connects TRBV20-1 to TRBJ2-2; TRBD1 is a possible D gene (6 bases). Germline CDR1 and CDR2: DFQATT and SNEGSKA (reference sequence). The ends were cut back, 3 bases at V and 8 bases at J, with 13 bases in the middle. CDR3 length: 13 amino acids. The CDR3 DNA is TGCAGTGCTAGGGGGATCGGACAGGGGGAGCTGTTTTTT. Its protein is CSARGIGQGELFF.

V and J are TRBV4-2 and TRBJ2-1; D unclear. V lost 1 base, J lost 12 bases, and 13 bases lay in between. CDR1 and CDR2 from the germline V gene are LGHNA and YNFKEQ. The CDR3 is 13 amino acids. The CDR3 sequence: CASSQVSEPGQFF. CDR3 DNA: TGTGCCAGCAGCCAAGTATCGGAGCCGGGGCAGTTCTTC.

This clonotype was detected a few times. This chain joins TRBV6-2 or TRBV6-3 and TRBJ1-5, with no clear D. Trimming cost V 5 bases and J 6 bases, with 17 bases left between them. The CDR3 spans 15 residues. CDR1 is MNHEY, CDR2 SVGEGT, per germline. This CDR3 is CASSRIGISTQPQHF. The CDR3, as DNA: TGTGCCAGCAGTCGAATAGGGATTTCGACTCAGCCCCAGCATTTT.

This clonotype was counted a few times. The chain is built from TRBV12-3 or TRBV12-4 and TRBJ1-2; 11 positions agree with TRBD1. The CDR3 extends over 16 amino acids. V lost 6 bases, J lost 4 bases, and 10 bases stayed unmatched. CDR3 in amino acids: CASSGTGGTWGYGYTF. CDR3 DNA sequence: TGTGCCAGCAGCGGGACAGGGGGGACCTGGGGCTATGGCTACACCTTC.

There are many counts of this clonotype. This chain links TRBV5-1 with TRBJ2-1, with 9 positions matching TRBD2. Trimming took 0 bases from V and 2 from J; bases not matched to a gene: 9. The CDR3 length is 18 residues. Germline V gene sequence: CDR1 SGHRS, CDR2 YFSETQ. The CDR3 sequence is CASSLDPLAGGTYNEQFF. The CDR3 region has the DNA TGCGCCAGCAGCTTGGACCCCTTGGCGGGGGGGACCTACAATGAGCAGTTCTTC.

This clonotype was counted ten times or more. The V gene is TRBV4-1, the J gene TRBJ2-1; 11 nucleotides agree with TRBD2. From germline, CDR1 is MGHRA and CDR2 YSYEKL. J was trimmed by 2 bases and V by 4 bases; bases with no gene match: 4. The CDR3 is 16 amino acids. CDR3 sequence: CASSPVAGGPYNEQFF. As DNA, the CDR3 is TGCGCCAGCAGCCCAGTAGCGGGGGGGCCCTACAATGAGCAGTTCTTC.

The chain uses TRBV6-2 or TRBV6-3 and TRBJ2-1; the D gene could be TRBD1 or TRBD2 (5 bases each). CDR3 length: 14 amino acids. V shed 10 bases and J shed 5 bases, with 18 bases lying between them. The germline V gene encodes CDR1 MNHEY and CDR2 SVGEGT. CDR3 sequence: CANPLPGRHNEQFF. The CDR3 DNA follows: TGTGCCAACCCCTTACCGGGACGCCACAATGAGCAGTTCTTC.

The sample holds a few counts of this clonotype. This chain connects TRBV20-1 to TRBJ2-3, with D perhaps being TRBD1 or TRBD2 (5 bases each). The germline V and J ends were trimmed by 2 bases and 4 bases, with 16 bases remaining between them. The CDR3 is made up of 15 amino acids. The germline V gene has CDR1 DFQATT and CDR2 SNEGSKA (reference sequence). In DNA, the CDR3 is TGCAGTGCTAGAAGGGACCCCTCAGTTGCAGATACGCAGTATTTT. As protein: CSARRDPSVADTQYF.

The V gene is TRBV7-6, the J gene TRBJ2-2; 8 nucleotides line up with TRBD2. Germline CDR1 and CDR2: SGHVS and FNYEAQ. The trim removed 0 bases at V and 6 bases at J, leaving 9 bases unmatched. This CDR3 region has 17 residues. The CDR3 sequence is CASSLAVPGLGAGELFF. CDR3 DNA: TGTGCCAGCAGCTTAGCGGTGCCGGGACTAGGTGCCGGGGAGCTGTTTTTT.

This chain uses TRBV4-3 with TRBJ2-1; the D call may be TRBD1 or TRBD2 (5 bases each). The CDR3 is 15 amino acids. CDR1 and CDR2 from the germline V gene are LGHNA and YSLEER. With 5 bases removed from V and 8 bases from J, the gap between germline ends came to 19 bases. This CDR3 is CASSFRDLMLDEQFF. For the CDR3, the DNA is TGCGCCAGCAGCTTCCGGGACCTAATGTTGGATGAGCAGTTCTTC.

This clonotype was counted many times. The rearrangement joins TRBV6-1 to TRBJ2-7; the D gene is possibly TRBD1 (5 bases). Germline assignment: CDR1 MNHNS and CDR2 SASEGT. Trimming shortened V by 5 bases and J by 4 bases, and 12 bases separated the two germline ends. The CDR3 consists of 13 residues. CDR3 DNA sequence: TGTGCCAGCAGTCCACGGACAACTTACGAGCAGTACTTC. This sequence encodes CASSPRTTYEQYF.

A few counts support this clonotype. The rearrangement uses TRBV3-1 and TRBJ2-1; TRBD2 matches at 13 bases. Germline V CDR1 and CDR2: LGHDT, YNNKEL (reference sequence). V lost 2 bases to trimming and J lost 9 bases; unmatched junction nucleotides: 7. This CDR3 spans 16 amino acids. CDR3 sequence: CASSQTSGGATGEQFF. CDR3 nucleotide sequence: TGTGCCAGCAGCCAAACTAGCGGGGGGGCTACTGGTGAGCAGTTCTTC.

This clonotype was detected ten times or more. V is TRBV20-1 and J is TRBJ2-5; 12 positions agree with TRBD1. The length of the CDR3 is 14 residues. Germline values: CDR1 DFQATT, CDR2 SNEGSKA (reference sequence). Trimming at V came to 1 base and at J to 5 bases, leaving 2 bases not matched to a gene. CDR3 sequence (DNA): TGCAGTGCTAGAGGGGACAGGGGGCGGGAGACCCAGTACTTC. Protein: CSARGDRGRETQYF.

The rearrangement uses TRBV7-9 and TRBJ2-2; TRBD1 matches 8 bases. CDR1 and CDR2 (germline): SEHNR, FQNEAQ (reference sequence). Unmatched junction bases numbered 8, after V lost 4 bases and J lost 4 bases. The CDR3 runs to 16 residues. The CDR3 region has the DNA TGTGCCAGCAGCTCGACCGGGACAGGTTTCACCGGGGAGCTGTTTTTT. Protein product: CASSSTGTGFTGELFF.

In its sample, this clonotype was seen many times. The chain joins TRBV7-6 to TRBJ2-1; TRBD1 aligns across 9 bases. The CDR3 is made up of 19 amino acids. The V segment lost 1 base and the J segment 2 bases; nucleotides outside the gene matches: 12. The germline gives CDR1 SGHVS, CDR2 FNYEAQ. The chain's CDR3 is CASSLDPGTGILTYNEQFF. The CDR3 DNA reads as TGTGCCAGCAGCTTAGATCCCGGGACAGGGATCCTCACCTACAATGAGCAGTTCTTC.

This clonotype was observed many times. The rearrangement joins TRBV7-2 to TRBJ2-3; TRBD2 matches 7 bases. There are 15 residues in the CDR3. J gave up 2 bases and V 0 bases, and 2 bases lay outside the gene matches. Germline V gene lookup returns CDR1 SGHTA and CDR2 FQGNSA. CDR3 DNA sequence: TGTGCCAGCAGCTTAGCGGGAGGGCCCACAGATACGCAGTATTTT. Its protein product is CASSLAGGPTDTQYF.

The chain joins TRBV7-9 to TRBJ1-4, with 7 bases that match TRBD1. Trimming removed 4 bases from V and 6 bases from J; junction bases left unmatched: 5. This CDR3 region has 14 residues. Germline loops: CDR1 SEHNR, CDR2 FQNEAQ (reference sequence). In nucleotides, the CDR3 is TGTGCCAGCAGCTCAAACAGGGGCGATGAAAAACTGTTTTTT. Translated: CASSSNRGDEKLFF.

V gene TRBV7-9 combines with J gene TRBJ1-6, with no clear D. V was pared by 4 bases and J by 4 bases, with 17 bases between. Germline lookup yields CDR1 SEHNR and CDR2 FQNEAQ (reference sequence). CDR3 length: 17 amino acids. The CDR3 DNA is TGTGCCAGCAGCTCAAACTCCGCAAACAGTTATAATTCACCCCTCCACTTT. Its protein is CASSSNSANSYNSPLHF.

The chain's CDR3 is CASSPRVAEENEQFF. CDR3 coding DNA: TGTGCCAGCTCACCAAGGGTAGCGGAGGAGAATGAGCAGTTCTTC. The gene calls are TRBV18 and TRBJ2-1; possible D gene TRBD2, 6 bases. This CDR3 spans 15 amino acids. Trimming took off 2 bases at V and 7 bases at J, with 15 bases between the two ends. Germline lookup yields CDR1 KGHSH and CDR2 LQKENI.

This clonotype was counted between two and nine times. CDR3 sequence reads: CASSRGTDIYSNQPQHF. As DNA, the CDR3 is TGTGCCAGCAGCAGAGGGACGGACATTTATAGCAATCAGCCCCAGCATTTT. This chain links TRBV12-3 or TRBV12-4 with TRBJ1-5, with a tentative D call TRBD1 (5 bases). The length of the CDR3 is 17 residues. The V gene lost 6 bases and the J gene lost 0 bases, with 18 bases spanning the gap.

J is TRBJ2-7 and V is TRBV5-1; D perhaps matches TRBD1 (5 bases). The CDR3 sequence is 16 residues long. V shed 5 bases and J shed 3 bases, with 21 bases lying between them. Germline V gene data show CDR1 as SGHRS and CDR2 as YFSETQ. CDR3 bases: TGCGCCAGCAGTCGGGCACAGGCCGCTGGGGTCTACGAGCAGTACTTC. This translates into CASSRAQAAGVYEQYF.

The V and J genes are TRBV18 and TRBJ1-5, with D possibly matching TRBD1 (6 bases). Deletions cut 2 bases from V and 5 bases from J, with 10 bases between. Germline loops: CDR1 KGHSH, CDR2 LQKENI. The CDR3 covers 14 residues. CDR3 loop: CASSPTGTDQPQHF. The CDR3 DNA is TGTGCCAGCTCACCAACAGGGACCGATCAGCCCCAGCATTTT.